The text below deals with one T cell receptor beta chain. This specimen belongs to a study of T cell changes during pregnancy in multiple sclerosis. The CDR3 loop spans 15 amino acids. Germline loops: CDR1 LNHDA, CDR2 SQIVND (reference sequence). V lost 7 bases and J 2 bases, leaving 14 bases between the germline ends. Method: immunoSEQ multiplex PCR; TCRdb's copy keeps in-frame clones and lacks some. The repertoire includes about 50,000 clones, more than 80% of them detected once, and more than 0.3% sits in the top ten. Sequencing used CD4+ T cells from peripheral blood mononuclear cells, obtained before pregnancy. This receptor was taken from a female donor with multiple sclerosis, enrolled in a pregnancy study. The chain combines TRBV19 with TRBJ2-2, with D uncertain. CDR3 nucleotides: TGTGCCAGTACCTTACACACAGTTAACACCGGGGAGCTGTTTTTT. Protein: CASTLHTVNTGELFF.